The clone carrying this TCR beta chain was found a few times. These data originate in a study of T-cell reconstitution after alpha-beta-depleted transplantation in children. Unique molecular identifiers were used to barcode this TCRbeta library. TCRdb analysed the PCR reads with MiXCR anew, one entry per CDR3 protein. The sample records 90,000 to 95,000 distinct CDR3 sequences, 9% to 15% being singletons. V lost 4 bases, J lost 5 bases, and 15 bases lay in between. The V gene's germline CDR1 is SGHVS and CDR2 FNYEAQ. The CDR3 consists of 14 residues. This sequence joins TRBV7-6 and TRBJ2-7, with D tentatively TRBD1 (5 bases). The clonotype comes from a human donor who donated a stem cell graft to a child with inherited bone marrow failure. Sample: PBMCs from the stem cell graft donor, taken from the stem cell graft. The CDR3: CASSSKAGSDEQYF. Here the CDR3 DNA reads TGTGCCAGCAGCTCTAAAGCAGGGTCCGACGAGCAGTACTTC.